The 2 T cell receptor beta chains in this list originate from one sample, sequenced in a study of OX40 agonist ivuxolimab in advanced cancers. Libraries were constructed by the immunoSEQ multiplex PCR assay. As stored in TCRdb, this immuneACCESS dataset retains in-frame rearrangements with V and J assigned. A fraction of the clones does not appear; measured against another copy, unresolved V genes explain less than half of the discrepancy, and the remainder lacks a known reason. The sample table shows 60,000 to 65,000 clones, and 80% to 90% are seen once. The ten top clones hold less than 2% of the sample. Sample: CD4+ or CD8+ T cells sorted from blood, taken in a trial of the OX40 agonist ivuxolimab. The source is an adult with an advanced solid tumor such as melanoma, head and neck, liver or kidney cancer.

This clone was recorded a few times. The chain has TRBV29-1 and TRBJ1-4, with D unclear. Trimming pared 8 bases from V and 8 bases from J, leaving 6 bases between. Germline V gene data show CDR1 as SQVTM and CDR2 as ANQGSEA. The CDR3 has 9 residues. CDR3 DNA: TGCAGCCCGCTGGAAAAACTGTTTTTT. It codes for CSPLEKLFF. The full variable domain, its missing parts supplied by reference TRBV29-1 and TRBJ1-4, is SAVISQKPSRDICQRGTSLTIQCQVDSQVTMMFWYRQQPGQSLTLIATANQGSEATYESGFVIDKFPISRPNLTFSTLTVSNMSPEDSSIYLCSPLEKLFFGSGTQLSVL.

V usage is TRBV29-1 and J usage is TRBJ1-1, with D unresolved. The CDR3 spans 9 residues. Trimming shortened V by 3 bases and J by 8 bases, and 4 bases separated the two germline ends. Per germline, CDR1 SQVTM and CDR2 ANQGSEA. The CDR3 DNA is TGCAGCGTTGACCGAGAAGCTTTCTTT. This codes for CSVDREAFF.